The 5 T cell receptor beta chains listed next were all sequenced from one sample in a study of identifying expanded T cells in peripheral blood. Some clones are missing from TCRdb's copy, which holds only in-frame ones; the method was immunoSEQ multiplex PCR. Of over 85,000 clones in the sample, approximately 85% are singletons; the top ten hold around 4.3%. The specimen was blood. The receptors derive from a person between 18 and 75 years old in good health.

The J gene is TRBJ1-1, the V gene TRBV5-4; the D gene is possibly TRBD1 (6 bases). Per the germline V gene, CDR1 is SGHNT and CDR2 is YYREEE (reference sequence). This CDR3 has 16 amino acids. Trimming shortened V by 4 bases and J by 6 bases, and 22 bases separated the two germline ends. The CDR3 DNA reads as TGTGCCAGCAGCGTGGGGCCCTTGGGGGCTTTCTCTGAAGCTTTCTTT. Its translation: CASSVGPLGAFSEAFF.

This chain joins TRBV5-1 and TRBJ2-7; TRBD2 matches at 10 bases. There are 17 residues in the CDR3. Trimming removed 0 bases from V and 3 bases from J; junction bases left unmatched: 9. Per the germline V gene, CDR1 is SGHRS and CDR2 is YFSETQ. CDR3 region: CASSLAPSGGSFYEQYF. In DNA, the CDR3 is TGCGCCAGCAGCTTGGCCCCTAGCGGGGGCTCCTTCTACGAGCAGTACTTC.

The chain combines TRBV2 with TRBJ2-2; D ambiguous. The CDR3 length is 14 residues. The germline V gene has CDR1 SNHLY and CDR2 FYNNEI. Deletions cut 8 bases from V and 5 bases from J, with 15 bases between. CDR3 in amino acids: CASGNSWDTGELFF. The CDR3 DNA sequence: TGTGCCAGCGGCAATTCTTGGGATACCGGGGAGCTGTTTTTT.

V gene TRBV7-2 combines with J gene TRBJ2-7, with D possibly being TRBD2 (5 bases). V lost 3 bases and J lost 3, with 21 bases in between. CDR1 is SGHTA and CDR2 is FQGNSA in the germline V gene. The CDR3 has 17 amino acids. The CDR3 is CASSLGPTGRRDYEQYF. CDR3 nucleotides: TGTGCCAGCAGCTTGGGCCCCACGGGGAGAAGGGACTACGAGCAGTACTTC.

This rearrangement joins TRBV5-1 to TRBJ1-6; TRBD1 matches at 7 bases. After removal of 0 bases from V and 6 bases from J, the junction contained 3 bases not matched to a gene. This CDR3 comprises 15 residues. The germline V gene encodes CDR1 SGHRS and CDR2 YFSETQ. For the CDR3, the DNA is TGCGCCAGCAGCTTGGTAGGGGGCGGTAATTCACCCCTCCACTTT. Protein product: CASSLVGGGNSPLHF.